Below are 28 T cell receptor beta chains sequenced from a single sample in a study of OX40 agonist ivuxolimab in advanced cancers. Here immunoSEQ multiplex PCR was the method, and the copy in TCRdb shows in-frame clones only, minus some. Here the sample spans roughly 100,000 clones, 90% being singletons. Here the sequenced sample was CD4+ or CD8+ T cells sorted from blood, taken in a trial of the OX40 agonist ivuxolimab. The receptors stem from an adult with an advanced solid tumor such as melanoma, head and neck, liver or kidney cancer.

The CDR3 region has the DNA TGTGCCAGCAGCTTGGGGGCGTTGAGCACTGAAGCTTTCTTT. Protein sequence: CASSLGALSTEAFF. V usage is TRBV7-6 and J usage is TRBJ1-1; possibly TRBD1 for D (6 bases). Trimming took 3 bases from V and 4 from J, leaving 12 bases between them. The CDR3 has 14 amino acids. CDR1 and CDR2 (germline): SGHVS, FNYEAQ.

The gene calls are TRBV11-2 and TRBJ2-7; D is uncertain. CDR3 length equals 11 residues. V was trimmed by 1 base and J by 4 bases, leaving 2 bases between them. CDR1 and CDR2 from the germline V gene are SGHAT and FQNNGV. The CDR3 DNA is TGTGCCAGCAGCTTAGCTTACGAGCAGTACTTC. Translation gives CASSLAYEQYF.

The genes are TRBV2 and TRBJ1-1, with D tentatively TRBD1 (5 bases). The CDR3 runs 14 residues. Germline V CDR1 and CDR2: SNHLY, FYNNEI. With 9 bases removed from V and 2 bases from J, the gap between germline ends came to 16 bases. The CDR3 DNA follows: TGTGCCAGGTCAGGGATTGGCTCAAACACTGAAGCTTTCTTT. Protein: CARSGIGSNTEAFF.

The rearrangement uses TRBV14 and TRBJ2-3; 14 bases line up with TRBD2. CDR1 and CDR2 from the germline V gene are SGHDN and FVKESK. J gave up 6 bases and V 5 bases, and 4 bases lay outside the gene matches. The CDR3 length is 15 residues. The CDR3 is CASSTGTSGSDTQYF. DNA for the CDR3: TGTGCCAGCAGCACCGGGACTAGCGGGAGTGATACGCAGTATTTT. The variable domain in full, with the rest retrieved from reference TRBV14 and TRBJ2-3, is EAGVTQFPSHSVIEKGQTVTLRCDPISGHDNLYWYRRVMGKEIKFLLHFVKESKQDESGMPNNRFLAERTGGTYSTLKVQPAELEDSGVYFCASSTGTSGSDTQYFGPGTRLTVL.

This clone was seen more than once but under ten times. The chain links TRBV18 to TRBJ2-2; the D is unclear. V dropped 4 bases and J dropped 2 bases, with 5 bases sitting between them. Germline values: CDR1 KGHSH, CDR2 LQKENI. The length of the CDR3 is 13 residues. The CDR3 loop reads CASSLGNTGELFF. CDR3 in DNA: TGTGCCAGCTCACTCGGAAACACCGGGGAGCTGTTTTTT.

The chain couples TRBV11-2 to TRBJ2-1; no definite D call. V lost 0 bases to trimming and J lost 0 bases, with 3 bases between them. Germline-derived CDR1 and CDR2 are SGHAT and FQNNGV. The CDR3 is made up of 14 amino acids. The CDR3 sequence: CASSLDTSYNEQFF. CDR3 bases: TGTGCCAGCAGCTTAGACACCTCCTACAATGAGCAGTTCTTC.

The gene calls are TRBV19 and TRBJ2-7, with 10 positions matching TRBD1. CDR1 and CDR2 from the germline V gene are LNHDA and SQIVND (reference sequence). This CDR3 spans 16 amino acids. The V gene end was trimmed by 4 bases and the J gene end by 2 bases; junction bases not matched to a gene: 8. Here the CDR3 DNA reads TGTGCCAGTAGTAAATGGGACAGGGGTCCCCCCTACGAGCAGTACTTC. It encodes CASSKWDRGPPYEQYF.

V gene TRBV5-1 combines with J gene TRBJ2-7, with 7 bases aligning to TRBD2. Germline CDR1 SGHRS, CDR2 YFSETQ. This CDR3 spans 13 amino acids. V lost 3 bases to trimming and J lost 2 bases; unmatched junction nucleotides: 2. In DNA, the CDR3 is TGCGCCAGCAGCTGGACTAGTCCCTACGAGCAGTACTTC. Amino acids: CASSWTSPYEQYF.

Only one count was recorded for this clone. V usage is TRBV5-1 and J usage is TRBJ1-1, with TRBD1 identical over 10 bases. Germline V gene data show CDR1 as SGHRS and CDR2 as YFSETQ. V shed 3 bases, J shed 2 bases, and the junction held 10 bases outside the gene matches. This CDR3 region has 17 residues. The CDR3 region has the DNA TGCGCCAGCAGCTCTGGGAGGACAGGGGGGATAAACACTGAAGCTTTCTTT. Translation gives CASSSGRTGGINTEAFF.

This chain uses TRBV7-9 with TRBJ2-5; the D gene is possibly TRBD1 (6 bases). The J call is uncertain, as TRBJ2-7 better fits the DNA end. The CDR3 totals 18 residues. Per the germline V gene, CDR1 is SEHNR and CDR2 is FQNEAQ (reference sequence). This chain's CDR3 is CASSPEPRLAGVSYEQYF. The CDR3 DNA follows: TGTGCCAGCAGCCCAGAGCCACGGCTGGCAGGGGTATCCTACGAGCAGTACTTC.

This chain links TRBV10-3 with TRBJ2-5; the D is unclear. Per germline, CDR1 ENHRY and CDR2 SYGVKD. Trimming pared 3 bases from V and 2 bases from J, leaving 7 bases between. The CDR3 contains 13 residues. As DNA, the CDR3 is TGTGCCATCAGTGAAGAGCGTCAAGAGACCCAGTACTTC. It translates to CAISEERQETQYF.

This clone was detected only a few times. The chain joins TRBV5-4 to TRBJ2-6; D remains ambiguous. Germline CDR1 and CDR2: SGHNT and YYREEE (reference sequence). Trimming stripped 0 bases from V and 2 bases from J, with 9 bases between. CDR3 length: 16 amino acids. This chain's CDR3 is CASSLGPNPGANVLTF. The CDR3 DNA follows: TGTGCCAGCAGCTTGGGGCCCAACCCTGGGGCCAACGTCCTGACTTTC.

This clone was counted between two and nine times. The genes are TRBV6-1 and TRBJ2-3, with a tentative D call TRBD1 (5 bases). Trimming shortened V by 7 bases and J by 2 bases, and 16 bases separated the two germline ends. The V gene's germline CDR1 is MNHNS and CDR2 SASEGT. CDR3 length equals 15 residues. DNA for the CDR3: TGTGCCAGCACTCCAAGGGGTCCTGACACAGATACGCAGTATTTT. As protein: CASTPRGPDTDTQYF.

The CDR3 DNA follows: TGTGCCAGCAGCCCTATGATGGTCCACGAGCAGTACTTC. It specifies CASSPMMVHEQYF. The chain carries TRBV11-2 and TRBJ2-5; no definite D call. Near its end, the DNA agrees better with TRBJ2-7, so the J call may be wrong. The CDR3 spans 13 residues. The germline V gene encodes CDR1 SGHAT and CDR2 FQNNGV.

The chain carries TRBV6-1 and TRBJ1-1; D not resolved. The CDR3 has 15 amino acids. Trimming cost V 5 bases and J 1 base, with 14 bases left between them. CDR1 is MNHNS, CDR2 SASEGT, per germline. The CDR3 DNA reads TGTGCCAGCAGTAAACCAACTCTAGGGAACACTGAAGCTTTCTTT. Protein: CASSKPTLGNTEAFF.

The chain combines TRBV27 with TRBJ2-2; D is uncertain. The CDR3 has 14 residues. Looked up from germline, CDR1 is MNHEY and CDR2 is SMNVEV (reference sequence). V lost 0 bases and J lost 4, with 6 bases in between. The CDR3 region has the DNA TGTGCCAGCAGTTTATCTTGGGTCACCGGGGAGCTGTTTTTT. As protein: CASSLSWVTGELFF.

This sequence joins TRBV5-6 and TRBJ2-6, with 7 bases lining up with TRBD1. Germline assignment: CDR1 SGHDT and CDR2 YYEEEE. The V gene end was trimmed by 0 bases and the J gene end by 0 bases; junction bases not matched to a gene: 6. This CDR3 is built from 18 residues. The CDR3 coding sequence is TGTGCCAGCAGCTTGGCGGGGACAGCCTACTCTGGGGCCAACGTCCTGACTTTC. Protein: CASSLAGTAYSGANVLTF.

CDR3 protein: CASSQDGPGQGVHEQYF. The CDR3 DNA follows: TGTGCCAGCAGCCAAGACGGACCGGGACAGGGGGTTCACGAGCAGTACTTC. The V and J genes are TRBV14 and TRBJ2-7; TRBD1 matches at 11 bases. Germline lookup yields CDR1 SGHDN and CDR2 FVKESK. This CDR3 contains 17 residues. V lost 0 bases to trimming and J lost 5 bases; unmatched junction nucleotides: 9. The full variable domain, with the rest looked up from reference TRBV14 and TRBJ2-7, is EAGVTQFPSHSVIEKGQTVTLRCDPISGHDNLYWYRRVMGKEIKFLLHFVKESKQDESGMPNNRFLAERTGGTYSTLKVQPAELEDSGVYFCASSQDGPGQGVHEQYFGPGTRLTVT.

This rearrangement joins TRBV6-1 to TRBJ1-5; TRBD1 matches 8 bases. V gave up 5 bases and J gave up 4 bases; unmatched junction bases: 4. This CDR3 region has 14 residues. The germline V gene encodes CDR1 MNHNS and CDR2 SASEGT. CDR3 amino acids: CASSRGTGNQPQHF. The CDR3 coding sequence is TGTGCCAGCAGTCGCGGGACAGGTAATCAGCCCCAGCATTTT.

The chain recombines TRBV10-1 with TRBJ2-2; D perhaps matches TRBD1 (6 bases). The germline V and J ends were trimmed by 5 bases and 6 bases, with 13 bases remaining between them. Germline CDR1 and CDR2: WNHNN and SYGVQD (reference sequence). The CDR3 runs to 14 residues. The CDR3 DNA reads TGCGCCAGCAGTTCTATCAGGGGTGCCGGGGAGCTGTTTTTT. It yields the protein CASSSIRGAGELFF.

The chain recombines TRBV28 with TRBJ2-5; D gene uncertain. Germline V gene data show CDR1 as MDHEN and CDR2 as SYDVKM. This CDR3 spans 15 amino acids. V was cut by 5 bases and J by 2 bases, with 15 bases left in between. The chain's CDR3 is CASSEVGWEQETQYF. The DNA of the CDR3 is TGTGCCAGCAGTGAAGTGGGATGGGAACAAGAGACCCAGTACTTC.

The chain is built from TRBV19 and TRBJ1-4; D not resolved. Germline-derived CDR1 and CDR2 are LNHDA and SQIVND (reference sequence). The CDR3 spans 11 residues. Trimming pared 2 bases from V and 5 bases from J, leaving 0 bases between. The CDR3 nucleotides are TGTGCCAGTAGTATAAATGAAAAACTGTTTTTT. Protein: CASSINEKLFF. The full variable domain, its missing parts supplied by reference TRBV19 and TRBJ1-4, is DGGITQSPKYLFRKEGQNVTLSCEQNLNHDAMYWYRQDPGQGLRLIYYSQIVNDFQKGDIAEGYSVSREKKESFPLTVTSAQKNPTAFYLCASSINEKLFFGSGTQLSVL.

V gene TRBV5-4 combines with J gene TRBJ1-6, with 10 bases identical to TRBD1. CDR3 length equals 18 residues. V lost 3 bases, J lost 1 base, and 7 bases stayed unmatched. Germline CDR1 SGHNT, CDR2 YYREEE (reference sequence). The CDR3 nucleotides are TGTGCCAGCAGCTCACCGCGACAGGGGGCATCCTATAATTCACCCCTCCACTTT. This codes for CASSSPRQGASYNSPLHF.

The chain couples TRBV19 to TRBJ1-1; no firm D call. The V gene's germline CDR1 is LNHDA and CDR2 SQIVND (reference sequence). Trimming cost V 7 bases and J 1 base, with 16 bases left between them. The CDR3 contains 15 residues. CDR3 protein: CASTLGRQENTEAFF. The CDR3 nucleotides read TGTGCCAGTACCCTCGGACGGCAGGAGAACACTGAAGCTTTCTTT.

The chain uses TRBV6-5 and TRBJ2-2; weak D call: TRBD2 (6 bases). Germline CDR1 reads MNHEY; CDR2 reads SVGAGI. The germline V and J ends were trimmed by 10 bases and 2 bases, with 14 bases remaining between them. The CDR3 runs to 14 residues. DNA for the CDR3: TGTGCCACTTCCGGGACTGCAAACACCGGGGAGCTGTTTTTT. This codes for CATSGTANTGELFF.

The CDR3 DNA reads as TGCGCCAGCAGTGTCAGGCCGGGGGACACTGAAGCTTTCTTT. Translated, it gives CASSVRPGDTEAFF. The chain links TRBV10-1 to TRBJ1-1; TRBD1 might be the D (5 bases). Trimming removed 4 bases from V and 3 bases from J, with 12 bases in between. The CDR3 loop spans 14 amino acids. CDR1 is WNHNN and CDR2 is SYGVQD in the germline V gene (reference sequence).

J is TRBJ1-4 and V is TRBV15; D gene unclear. V shed 1 base and J shed 5 bases, with 8 bases lying between them. This CDR3 is 14 amino acids long. The germline V gene has CDR1 LNHNV and CDR2 YYDKDF (reference sequence). The CDR3 here is CATSRGGGNEKLFF. As DNA, the CDR3 is TGTGCCACCAGCAGAGGTGGTGGGAATGAAAAACTGTTTTTT.

This clone appeared a few times. This sequence joins TRBV19 and TRBJ1-1; D unclear. CDR1 is LNHDA, CDR2 SQIVND, per germline (reference sequence). There are 13 residues in the CDR3. Trimming shortened V by 0 bases and J by 8 bases, and 10 bases separated the two germline ends. CDR3 region: CASSIEGPSEAFF. The CDR3 DNA reads TGTGCCAGTAGTATAGAGGGCCCGTCGGAAGCTTTCTTT.